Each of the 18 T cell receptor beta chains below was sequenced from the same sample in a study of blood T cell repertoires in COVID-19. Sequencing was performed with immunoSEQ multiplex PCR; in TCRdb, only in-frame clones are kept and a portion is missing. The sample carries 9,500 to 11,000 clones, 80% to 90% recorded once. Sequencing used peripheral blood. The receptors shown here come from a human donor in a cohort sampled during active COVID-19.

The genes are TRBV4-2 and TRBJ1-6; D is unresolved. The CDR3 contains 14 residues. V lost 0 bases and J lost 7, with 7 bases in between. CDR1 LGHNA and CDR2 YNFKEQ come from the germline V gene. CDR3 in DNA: TGTGCCAGCAGCCAAGATTGGCGGAATTCACCCCTCCACTTT. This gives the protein CASSQDWRNSPLHF.

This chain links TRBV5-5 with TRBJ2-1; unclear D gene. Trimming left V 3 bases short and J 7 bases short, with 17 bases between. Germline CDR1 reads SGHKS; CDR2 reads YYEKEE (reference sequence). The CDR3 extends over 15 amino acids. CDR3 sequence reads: CASSSHMGLQNEQFF. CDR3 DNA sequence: TGTGCCAGCAGCTCGCATATGGGCCTGCAGAATGAGCAGTTCTTC. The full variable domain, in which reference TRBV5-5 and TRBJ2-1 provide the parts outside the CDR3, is DAGVTQSPTHLIKTRGQQVTLRCSPISGHKSVSWYQQVLGQGPQFIFQYYEKEERGRGNFPDRFSARQFPNYSSELNVNALLLGDSALYLCASSSHMGLQNEQFFGPGTRLTVL.

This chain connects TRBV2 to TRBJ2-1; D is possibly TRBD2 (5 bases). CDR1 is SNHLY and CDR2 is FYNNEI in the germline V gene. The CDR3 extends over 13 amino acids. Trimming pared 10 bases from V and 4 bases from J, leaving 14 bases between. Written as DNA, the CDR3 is TGTGCCACCCGAGCCCGGACTTACAATGAGCAGTTCTTC. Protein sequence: CATRARTYNEQFF.

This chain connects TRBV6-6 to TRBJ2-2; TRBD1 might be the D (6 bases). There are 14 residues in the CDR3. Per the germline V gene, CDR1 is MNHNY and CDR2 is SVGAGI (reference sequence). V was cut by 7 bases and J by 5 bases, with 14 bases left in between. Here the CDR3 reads CASNSRGPTGELFF. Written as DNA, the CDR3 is TGTGCCAGCAACTCCAGGGGTCCTACCGGGGAGCTGTTTTTT.

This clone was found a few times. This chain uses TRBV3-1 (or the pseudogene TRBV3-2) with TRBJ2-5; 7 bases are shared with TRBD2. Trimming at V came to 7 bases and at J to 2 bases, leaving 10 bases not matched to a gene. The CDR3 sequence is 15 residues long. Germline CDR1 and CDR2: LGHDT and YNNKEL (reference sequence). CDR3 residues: CASTRGLGGQETQYF. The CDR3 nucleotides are TGTGCCAGCACCCGCGGACTAGGAGGGCAAGAGACCCAGTACTTC.

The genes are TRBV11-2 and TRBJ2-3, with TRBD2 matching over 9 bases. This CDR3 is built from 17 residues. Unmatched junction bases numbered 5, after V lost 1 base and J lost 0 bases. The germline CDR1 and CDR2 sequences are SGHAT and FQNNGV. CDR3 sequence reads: CASSLVGGGASTDTQYF. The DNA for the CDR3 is TGTGCCAGCAGCTTAGTCGGCGGGGGGGCTAGCACAGATACGCAGTATTTT.

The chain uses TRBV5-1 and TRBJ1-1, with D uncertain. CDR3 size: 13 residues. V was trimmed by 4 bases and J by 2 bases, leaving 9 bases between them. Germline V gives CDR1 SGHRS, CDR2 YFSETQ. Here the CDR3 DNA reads TGCGCCAGCAGCAAACCGGGTAACACTGAAGCTTTCTTT. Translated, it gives CASSKPGNTEAFF.

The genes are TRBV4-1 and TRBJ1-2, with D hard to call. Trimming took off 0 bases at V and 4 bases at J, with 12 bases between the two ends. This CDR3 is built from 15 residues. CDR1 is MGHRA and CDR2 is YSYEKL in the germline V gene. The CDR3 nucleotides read TGCGCCAGCAGCCAAGACACGGAAGCTAGCTATGGCTACACCTTC. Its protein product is CASSQDTEASYGYTF.

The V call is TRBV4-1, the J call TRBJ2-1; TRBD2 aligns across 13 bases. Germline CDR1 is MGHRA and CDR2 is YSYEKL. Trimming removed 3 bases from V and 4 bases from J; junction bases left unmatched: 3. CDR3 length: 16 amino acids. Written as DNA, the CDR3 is TGCGCCAGCAGCCATGGGGGACTAGCGGGATACAATGAGCAGTTCTTC. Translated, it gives CASSHGGLAGYNEQFF.

The CDR3 loop is CASSWVSGGTDTQYF. In DNA, the CDR3 is TGCGCCAGCAGCTGGGTTAGCGGGGGCACAGATACGCAGTATTTT. The rearrangement joins TRBV5-1 to TRBJ2-3; the match to TRBD2 covers 8 bases. This CDR3 comprises 15 residues. Per the germline V gene, CDR1 is SGHRS and CDR2 is YFSETQ. J gave up 1 base and V 3 bases, and 4 bases lay outside the gene matches.

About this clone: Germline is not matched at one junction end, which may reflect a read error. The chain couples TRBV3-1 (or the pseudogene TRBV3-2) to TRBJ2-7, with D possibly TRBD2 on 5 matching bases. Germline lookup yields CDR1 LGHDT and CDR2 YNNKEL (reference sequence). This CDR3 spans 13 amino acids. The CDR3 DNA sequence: TGTGCCAGCAGCCAATCTAGCTCCTACGGGCAGTACTTC. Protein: CASSQSSSYGQYF.

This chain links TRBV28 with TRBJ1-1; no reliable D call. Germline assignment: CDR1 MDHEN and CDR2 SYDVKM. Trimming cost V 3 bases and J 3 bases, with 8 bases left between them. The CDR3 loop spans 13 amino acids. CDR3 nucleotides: TGTGCCAGCAGTTTGCAGGAGGACACTGAAGCTTTCTTT. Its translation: CASSLQEDTEAFF.

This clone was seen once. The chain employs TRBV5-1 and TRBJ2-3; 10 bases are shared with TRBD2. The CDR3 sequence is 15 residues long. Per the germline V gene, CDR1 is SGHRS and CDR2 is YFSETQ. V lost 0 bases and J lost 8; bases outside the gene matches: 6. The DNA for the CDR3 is TGCGCCAGCAGCTTGGCCCTAGCGGGGGCAGTTACGCAGTATTTT. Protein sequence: CASSLALAGAVTQYF.

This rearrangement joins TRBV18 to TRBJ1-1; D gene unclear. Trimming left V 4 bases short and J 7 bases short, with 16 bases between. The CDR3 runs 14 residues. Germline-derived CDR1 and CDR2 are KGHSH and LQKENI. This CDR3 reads CASSQSTEHSEAFF. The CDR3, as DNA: TGTGCCAGCTCACAATCAACCGAACACAGTGAAGCTTTCTTT.

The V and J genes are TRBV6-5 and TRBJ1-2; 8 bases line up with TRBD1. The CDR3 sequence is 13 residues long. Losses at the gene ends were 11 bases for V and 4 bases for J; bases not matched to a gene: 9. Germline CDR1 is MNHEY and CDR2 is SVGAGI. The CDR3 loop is CAVDTGGGYGYTF. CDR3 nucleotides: TGTGCCGTTGATACAGGGGGAGGCTATGGCTACACCTTC.

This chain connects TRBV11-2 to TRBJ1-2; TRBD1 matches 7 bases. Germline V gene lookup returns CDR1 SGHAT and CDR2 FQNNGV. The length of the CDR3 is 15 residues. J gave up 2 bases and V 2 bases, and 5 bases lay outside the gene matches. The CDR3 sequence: CASSLRQGWNYGYTF. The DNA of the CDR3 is TGTGCCAGCAGCTTAAGACAGGGATGGAACTATGGCTACACCTTC.

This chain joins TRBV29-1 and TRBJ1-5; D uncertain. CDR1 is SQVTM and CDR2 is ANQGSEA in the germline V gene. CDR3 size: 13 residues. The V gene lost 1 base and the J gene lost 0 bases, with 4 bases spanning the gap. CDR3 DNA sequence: TGCAGCGTTGAAGTTAGTAGCAATCAGCCCCAGCATTTT. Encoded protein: CSVEVSSNQPQHF.

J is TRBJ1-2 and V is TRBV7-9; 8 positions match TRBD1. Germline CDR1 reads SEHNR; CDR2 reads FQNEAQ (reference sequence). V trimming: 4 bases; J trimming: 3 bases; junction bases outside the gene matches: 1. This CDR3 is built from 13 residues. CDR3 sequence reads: CASSSTGDYGYTF. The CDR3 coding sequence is TGTGCCAGCAGCTCGACAGGGGACTATGGCTACACCTTC.